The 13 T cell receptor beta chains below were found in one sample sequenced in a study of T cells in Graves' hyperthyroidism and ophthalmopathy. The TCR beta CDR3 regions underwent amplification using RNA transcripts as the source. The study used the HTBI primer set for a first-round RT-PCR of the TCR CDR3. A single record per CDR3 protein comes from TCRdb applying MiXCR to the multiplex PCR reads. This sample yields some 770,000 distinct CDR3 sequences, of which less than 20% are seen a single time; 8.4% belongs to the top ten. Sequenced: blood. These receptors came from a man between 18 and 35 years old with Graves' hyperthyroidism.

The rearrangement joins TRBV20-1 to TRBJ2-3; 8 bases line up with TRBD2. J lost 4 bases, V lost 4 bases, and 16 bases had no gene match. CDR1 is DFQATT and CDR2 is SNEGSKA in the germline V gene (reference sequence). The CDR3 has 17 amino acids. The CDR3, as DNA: TGCAGTGCTAAACCTAGCGGGTCCATTCGACGGCCAGATACGCAGTATTTT. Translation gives CSAKPSGSIRRPDTQYF.

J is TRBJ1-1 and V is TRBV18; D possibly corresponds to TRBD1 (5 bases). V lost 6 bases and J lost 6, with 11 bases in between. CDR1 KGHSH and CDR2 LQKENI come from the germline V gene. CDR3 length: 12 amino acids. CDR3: CASSGGGPEAFF. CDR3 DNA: TGTGCCAGCTCGGGGGGGGGTCCTGAAGCTTTCTTT.

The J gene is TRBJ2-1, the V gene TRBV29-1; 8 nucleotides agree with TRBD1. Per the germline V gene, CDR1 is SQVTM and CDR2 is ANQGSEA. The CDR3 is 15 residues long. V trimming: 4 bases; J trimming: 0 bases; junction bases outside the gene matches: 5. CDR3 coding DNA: TGCAGCGTTGCCCCAGGGGGCTTCTCCTACAATGAGCAGTTCTTC. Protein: CSVAPGGFSYNEQFF.

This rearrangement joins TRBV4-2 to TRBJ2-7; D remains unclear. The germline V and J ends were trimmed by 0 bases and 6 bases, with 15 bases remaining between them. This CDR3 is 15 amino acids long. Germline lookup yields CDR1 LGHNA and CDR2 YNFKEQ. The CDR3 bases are TGTGCCAGCAGCCAAGAAGTTGCGACAACCCTCGAGCAGTACTTC. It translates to CASSQEVATTLEQYF.

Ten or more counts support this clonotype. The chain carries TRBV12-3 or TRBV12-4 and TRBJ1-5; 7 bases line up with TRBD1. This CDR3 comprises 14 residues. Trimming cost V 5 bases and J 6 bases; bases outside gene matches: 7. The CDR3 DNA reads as TGTGCCAGCAGTGGACAGGTTTTCGGTCAGCCCCAGCATTTT. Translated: CASSGQVFGQPQHF.

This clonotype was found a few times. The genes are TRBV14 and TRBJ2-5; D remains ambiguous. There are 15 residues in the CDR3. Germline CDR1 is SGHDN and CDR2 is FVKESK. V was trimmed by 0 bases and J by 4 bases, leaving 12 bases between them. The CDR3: CASSQERSYGETQYF. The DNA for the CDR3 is TGTGCCAGCAGCCAAGAGCGTTCTTACGGAGAGACCCAGTACTTC.

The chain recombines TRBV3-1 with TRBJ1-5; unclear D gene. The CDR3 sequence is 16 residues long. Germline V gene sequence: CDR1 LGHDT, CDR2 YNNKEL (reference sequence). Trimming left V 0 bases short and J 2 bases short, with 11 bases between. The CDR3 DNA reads TGTGCCAGCAGCCAAGAGGGAGGGCCTGGCAATCAGCCCCAGCATTTT. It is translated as CASSQEGGPGNQPQHF.

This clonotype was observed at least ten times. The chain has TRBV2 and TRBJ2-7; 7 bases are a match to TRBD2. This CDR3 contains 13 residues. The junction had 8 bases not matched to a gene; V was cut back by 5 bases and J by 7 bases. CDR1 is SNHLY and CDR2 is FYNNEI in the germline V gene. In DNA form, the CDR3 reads TGTGCCAGCAGTCTGGGGGGGACTTGGGAGCAGTACTTC. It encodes CASSLGGTWEQYF. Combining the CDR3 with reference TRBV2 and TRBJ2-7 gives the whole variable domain EPEVTQTPSHQVTQMGQEVILRCVPISNHLYFYWYRQILGQKVEFLVSFYNNEISEKSEIFDDQFSVERPDGSNFTLKIRSTKLEDSAMYFCASSLGGTWEQYFGPGTRLTVT.

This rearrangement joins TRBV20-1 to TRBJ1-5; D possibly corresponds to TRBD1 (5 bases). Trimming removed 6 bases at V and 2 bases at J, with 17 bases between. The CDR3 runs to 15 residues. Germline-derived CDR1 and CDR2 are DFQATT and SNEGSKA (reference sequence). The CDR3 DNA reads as TGCAGTGCCCCTGGCCCAGGGAGACGCAATCAGCCCCAGCATTTT. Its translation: CSAPGPGRRNQPQHF.

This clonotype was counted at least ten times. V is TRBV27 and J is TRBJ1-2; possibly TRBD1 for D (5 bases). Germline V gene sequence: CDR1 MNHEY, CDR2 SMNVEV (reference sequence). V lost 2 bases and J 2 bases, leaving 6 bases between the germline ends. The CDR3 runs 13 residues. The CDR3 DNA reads TGTGCCAGCAGTTTAAGGGACAACTATGGCTACACCTTC. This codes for CASSLRDNYGYTF.

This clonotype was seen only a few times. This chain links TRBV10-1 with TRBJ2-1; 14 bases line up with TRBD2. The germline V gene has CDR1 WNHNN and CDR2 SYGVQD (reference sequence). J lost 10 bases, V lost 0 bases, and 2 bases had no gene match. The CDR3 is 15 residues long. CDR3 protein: CASSESGLAGVEQFF. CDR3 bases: TGCGCCAGCAGTGAGTCGGGACTAGCGGGAGTCGAGCAGTTCTTC.

The CDR3 bases are TGCAGCGTTGAAGTTTCGGGAGGACCCCTAGGCTACACCTTC. Its protein is CSVEVSGGPLGYTF. The chain couples TRBV29-1 to TRBJ1-2; D call uncertain. V was clipped by 1 base and J by 8 bases, with 17 bases between them. The CDR3 runs to 14 residues. CDR1 is SQVTM, CDR2 ANQGSEA, per germline.

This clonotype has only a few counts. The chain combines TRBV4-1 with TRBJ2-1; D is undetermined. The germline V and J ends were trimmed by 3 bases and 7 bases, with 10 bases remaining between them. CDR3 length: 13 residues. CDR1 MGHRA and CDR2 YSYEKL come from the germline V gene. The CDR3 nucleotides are TGCGCCAGCAGCCAGTCGCGAGCGAATGAGCAGTTCTTC. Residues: CASSQSRANEQFF.